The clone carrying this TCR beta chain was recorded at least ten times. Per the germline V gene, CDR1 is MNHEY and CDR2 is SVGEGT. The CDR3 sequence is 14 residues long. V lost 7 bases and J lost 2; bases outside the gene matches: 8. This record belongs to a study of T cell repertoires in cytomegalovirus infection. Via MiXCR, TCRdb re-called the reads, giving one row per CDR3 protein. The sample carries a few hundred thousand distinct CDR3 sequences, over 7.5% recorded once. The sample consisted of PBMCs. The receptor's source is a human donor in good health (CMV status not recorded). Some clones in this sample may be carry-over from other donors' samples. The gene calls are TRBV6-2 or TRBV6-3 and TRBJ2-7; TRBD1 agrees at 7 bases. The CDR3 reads CASNKQGIPYEQYF. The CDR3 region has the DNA TGTGCCAGCAATAAACAGGGGATTCCCTACGAGCAGTACTTC.